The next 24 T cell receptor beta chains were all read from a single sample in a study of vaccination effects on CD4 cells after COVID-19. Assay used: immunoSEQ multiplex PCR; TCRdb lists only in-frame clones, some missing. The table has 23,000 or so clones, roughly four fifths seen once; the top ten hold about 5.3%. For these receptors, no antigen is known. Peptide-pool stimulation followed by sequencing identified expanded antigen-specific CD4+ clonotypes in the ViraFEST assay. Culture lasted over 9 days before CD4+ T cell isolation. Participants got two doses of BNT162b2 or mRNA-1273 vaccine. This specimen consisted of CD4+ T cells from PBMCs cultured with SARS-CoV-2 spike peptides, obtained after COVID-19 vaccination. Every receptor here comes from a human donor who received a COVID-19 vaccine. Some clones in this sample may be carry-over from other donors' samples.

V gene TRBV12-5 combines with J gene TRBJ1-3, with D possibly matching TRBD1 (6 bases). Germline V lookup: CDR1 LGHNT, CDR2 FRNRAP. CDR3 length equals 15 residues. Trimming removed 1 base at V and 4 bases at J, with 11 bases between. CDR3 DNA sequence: TGTGCTAGTGGTTTGGGGGCAGGGGACGGAAACACCATATATTTT. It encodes CASGLGAGDGNTIYF.

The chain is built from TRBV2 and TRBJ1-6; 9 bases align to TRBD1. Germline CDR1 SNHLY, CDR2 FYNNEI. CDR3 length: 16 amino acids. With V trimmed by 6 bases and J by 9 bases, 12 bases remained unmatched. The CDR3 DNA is TGTGCCAGCAGCCCTAGAACAGGGGGCTTAGGTTCACCCCTCCACTTT. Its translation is CASSPRTGGLGSPLHF.

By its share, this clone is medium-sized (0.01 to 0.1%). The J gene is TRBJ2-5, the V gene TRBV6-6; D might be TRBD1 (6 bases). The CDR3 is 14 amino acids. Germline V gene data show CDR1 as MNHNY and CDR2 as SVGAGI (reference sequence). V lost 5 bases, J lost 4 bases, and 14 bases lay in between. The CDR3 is CASSAARGGETQYF. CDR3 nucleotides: TGTGCCAGCAGTGCCGCCAGGGGTGGAGAGACCCAGTACTTC.

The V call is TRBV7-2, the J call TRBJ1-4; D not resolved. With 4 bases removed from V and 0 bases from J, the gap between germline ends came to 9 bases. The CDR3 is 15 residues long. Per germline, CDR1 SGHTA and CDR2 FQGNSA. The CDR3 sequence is CASSWSSATNEKLFF. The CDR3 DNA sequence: TGTGCCAGCAGCTGGAGCTCTGCAACTAATGAAAAACTGTTTTTT.

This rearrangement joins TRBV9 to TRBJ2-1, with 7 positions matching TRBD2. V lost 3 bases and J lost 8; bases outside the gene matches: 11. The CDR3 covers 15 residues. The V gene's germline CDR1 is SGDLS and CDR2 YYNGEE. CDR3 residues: CASSARDYQSHEQFF. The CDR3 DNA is TGTGCCAGCAGCGCCCGGGACTATCAGTCCCATGAGCAGTTCTTC.

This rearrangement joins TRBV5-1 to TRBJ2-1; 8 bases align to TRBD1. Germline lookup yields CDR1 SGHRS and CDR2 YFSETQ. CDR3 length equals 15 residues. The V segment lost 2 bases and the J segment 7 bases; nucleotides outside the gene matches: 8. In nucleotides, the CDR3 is TGCGCCAGCAGCTTTCAGGGGGCAACGGGGAATGAGCAGTTCTTC. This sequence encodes CASSFQGATGNEQFF. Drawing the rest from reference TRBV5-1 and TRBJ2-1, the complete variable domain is KAGVTQTPRYLIKTRGQQVTLSCSPISGHRSVSWYQQTPGQGLQFLFEYFSETQRNKGNFPGRFSGRQFSNSRSEMNVSTLELGDSALYLCASSFQGATGNEQFFGPGTRLTVL.

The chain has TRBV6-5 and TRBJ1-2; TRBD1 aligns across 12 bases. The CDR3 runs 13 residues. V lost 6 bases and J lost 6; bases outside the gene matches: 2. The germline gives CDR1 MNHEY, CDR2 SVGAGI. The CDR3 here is CASRGQGAHGYTF. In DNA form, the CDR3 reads TGTGCCAGCAGGGGACAGGGGGCGCATGGCTACACCTTC.

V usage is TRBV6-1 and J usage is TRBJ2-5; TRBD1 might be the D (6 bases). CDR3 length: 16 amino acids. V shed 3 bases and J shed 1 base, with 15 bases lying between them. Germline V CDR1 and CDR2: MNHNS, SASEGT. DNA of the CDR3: TGTGCCAGCAGTGATGGGTTGAGCAGGGGCCAAGAGACCCAGTACTTC. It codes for CASSDGLSRGQETQYF.

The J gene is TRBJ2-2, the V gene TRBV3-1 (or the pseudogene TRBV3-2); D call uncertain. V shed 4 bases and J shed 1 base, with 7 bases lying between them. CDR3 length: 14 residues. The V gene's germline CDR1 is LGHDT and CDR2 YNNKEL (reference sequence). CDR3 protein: CASSRRQNTGELFF. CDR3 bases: TGTGCCAGCAGCCGGCGGCAGAACACCGGGGAGCTGTTTTTT.

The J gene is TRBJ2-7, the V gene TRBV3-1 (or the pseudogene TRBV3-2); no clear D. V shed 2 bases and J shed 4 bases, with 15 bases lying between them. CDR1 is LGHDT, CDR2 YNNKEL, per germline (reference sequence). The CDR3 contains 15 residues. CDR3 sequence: CASSQPGSRNYEQYV. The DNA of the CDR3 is TGTGCCAGCAGCCAACCAGGCAGCCGAAATTACGAGCAGTACGTC.

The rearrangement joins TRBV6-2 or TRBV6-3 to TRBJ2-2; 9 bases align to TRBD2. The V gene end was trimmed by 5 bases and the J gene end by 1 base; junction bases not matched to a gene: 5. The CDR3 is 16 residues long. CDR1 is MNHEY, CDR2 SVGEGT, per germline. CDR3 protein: CASSHISGGNTGELFF. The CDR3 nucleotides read TGTGCCAGCAGTCACATTAGCGGGGGGAACACCGGGGAGCTGTTTTTT.

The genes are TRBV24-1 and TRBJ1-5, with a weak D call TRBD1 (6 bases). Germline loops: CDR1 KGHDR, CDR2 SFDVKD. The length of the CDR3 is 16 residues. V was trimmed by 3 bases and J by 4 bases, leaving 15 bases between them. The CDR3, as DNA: TGTGCCACCAGTGATCCACGGACAGCTACTAATCAGCCCCAGCATTTT. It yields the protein CATSDPRTATNQPQHF.

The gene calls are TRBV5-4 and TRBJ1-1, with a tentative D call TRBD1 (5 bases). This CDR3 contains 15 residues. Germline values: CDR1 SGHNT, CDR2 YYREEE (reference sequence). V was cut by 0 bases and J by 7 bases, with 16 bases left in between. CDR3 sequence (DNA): TGTGCCAGCAGCTTGGGGCGGGGGACGGCTTTTGAAGCTTTCTTT. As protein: CASSLGRGTAFEAFF.

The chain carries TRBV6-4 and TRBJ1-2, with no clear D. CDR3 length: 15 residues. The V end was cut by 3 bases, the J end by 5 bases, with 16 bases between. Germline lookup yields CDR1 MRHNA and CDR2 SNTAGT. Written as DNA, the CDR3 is TGTGCCAGCAGTGAGTCCCGGGGAGTTGAATATGGCTACACCTTC. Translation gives CASSESRGVEYGYTF.

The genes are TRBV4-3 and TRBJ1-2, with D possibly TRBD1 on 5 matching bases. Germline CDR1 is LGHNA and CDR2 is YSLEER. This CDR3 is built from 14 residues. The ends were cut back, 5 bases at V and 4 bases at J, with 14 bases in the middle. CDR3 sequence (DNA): TGCGCCAGCAGCAACGCGGGACTAAGCTATGGCTACACCTTC. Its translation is CASSNAGLSYGYTF.

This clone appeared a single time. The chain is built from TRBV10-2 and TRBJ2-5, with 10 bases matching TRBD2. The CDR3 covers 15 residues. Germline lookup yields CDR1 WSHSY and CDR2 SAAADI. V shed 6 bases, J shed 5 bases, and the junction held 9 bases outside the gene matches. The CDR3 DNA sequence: TGCGCCAGCAGGAAGGGTCTAGCGGGGGTGGAGACCCAGTACTTC. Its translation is CASRKGLAGVETQYF.

The CDR3 region has the DNA TGTGCCAGCAGGGCCGGGACAGGGGAGGCCTACGAGCAGTACGTC. It encodes CASRAGTGEAYEQYV. V usage is TRBV6-5 and J usage is TRBJ2-7; 10 positions match TRBD1. CDR1 is MNHEY, CDR2 SVGAGI, per germline. The trim removed 6 bases at V and 2 bases at J, leaving 7 bases unmatched. The CDR3 spans 15 residues.

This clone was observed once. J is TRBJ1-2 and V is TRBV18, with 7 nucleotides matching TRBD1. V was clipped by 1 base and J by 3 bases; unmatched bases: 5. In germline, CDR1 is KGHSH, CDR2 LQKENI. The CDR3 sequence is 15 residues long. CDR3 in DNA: TGTGCCAGCTCACCACTCACAGGGGAATACTATGGCTACACCTTC. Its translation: CASSPLTGEYYGYTF. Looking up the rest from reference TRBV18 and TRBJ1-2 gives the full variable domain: NAGVMQNPRHLVRRRGQEARLRCSPMKGHSHVYWYRQLPEEGLKFMVYLQKENIIDESGMPKERFSAEFPKEGPSILRIQQVVRGDSAAYFCASSPLTGEYYGYTFGSGTRLTVV.

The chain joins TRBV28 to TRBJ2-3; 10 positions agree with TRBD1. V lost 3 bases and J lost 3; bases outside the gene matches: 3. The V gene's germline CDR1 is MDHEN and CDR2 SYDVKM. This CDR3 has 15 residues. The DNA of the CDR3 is TGTGCCAGCAGTTTGACAGGGGGCAAAACAGATACGCAGTATTTT. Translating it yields CASSLTGGKTDTQYF.

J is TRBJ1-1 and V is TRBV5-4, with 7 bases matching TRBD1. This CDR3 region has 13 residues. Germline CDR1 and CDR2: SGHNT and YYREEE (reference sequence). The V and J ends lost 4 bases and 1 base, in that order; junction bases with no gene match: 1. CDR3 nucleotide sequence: TGTGCCAGCAGCAGGGACAGGAACACTGAAGCTTTCTTT. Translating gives CASSRDRNTEAFF.

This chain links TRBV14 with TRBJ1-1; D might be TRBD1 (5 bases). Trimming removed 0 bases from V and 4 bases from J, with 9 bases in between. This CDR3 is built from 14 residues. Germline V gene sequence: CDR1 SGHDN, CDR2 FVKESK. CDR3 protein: CASSQDNRITEAFF. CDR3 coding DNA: TGTGCCAGCAGCCAAGATAACAGGATCACTGAAGCTTTCTTT.

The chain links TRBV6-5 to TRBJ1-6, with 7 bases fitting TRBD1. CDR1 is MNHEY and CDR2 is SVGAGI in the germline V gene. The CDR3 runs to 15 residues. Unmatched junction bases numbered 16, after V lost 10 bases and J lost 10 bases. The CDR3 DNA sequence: TGTGCCACCCCTTACAGGGGAGAGGCCGGGTCACCCCTCCACTTT. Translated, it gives CATPYRGEAGSPLHF.

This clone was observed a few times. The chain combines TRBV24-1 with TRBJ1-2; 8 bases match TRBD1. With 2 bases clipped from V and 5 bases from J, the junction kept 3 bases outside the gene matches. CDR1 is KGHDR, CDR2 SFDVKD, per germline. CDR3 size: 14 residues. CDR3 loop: CATSDWTGTYGYTF. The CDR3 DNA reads TGTGCCACCAGTGATTGGACAGGGACATATGGCTACACCTTC.

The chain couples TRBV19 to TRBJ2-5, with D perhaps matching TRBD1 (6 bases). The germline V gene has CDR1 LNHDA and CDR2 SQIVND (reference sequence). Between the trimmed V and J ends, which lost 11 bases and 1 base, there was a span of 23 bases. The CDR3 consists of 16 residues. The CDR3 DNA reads TGTGCCTCCTCGCCTCCTCGACAGGCTATCCAAGAGACCCAGTACTTC. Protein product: CASSPPRQAIQETQYF.